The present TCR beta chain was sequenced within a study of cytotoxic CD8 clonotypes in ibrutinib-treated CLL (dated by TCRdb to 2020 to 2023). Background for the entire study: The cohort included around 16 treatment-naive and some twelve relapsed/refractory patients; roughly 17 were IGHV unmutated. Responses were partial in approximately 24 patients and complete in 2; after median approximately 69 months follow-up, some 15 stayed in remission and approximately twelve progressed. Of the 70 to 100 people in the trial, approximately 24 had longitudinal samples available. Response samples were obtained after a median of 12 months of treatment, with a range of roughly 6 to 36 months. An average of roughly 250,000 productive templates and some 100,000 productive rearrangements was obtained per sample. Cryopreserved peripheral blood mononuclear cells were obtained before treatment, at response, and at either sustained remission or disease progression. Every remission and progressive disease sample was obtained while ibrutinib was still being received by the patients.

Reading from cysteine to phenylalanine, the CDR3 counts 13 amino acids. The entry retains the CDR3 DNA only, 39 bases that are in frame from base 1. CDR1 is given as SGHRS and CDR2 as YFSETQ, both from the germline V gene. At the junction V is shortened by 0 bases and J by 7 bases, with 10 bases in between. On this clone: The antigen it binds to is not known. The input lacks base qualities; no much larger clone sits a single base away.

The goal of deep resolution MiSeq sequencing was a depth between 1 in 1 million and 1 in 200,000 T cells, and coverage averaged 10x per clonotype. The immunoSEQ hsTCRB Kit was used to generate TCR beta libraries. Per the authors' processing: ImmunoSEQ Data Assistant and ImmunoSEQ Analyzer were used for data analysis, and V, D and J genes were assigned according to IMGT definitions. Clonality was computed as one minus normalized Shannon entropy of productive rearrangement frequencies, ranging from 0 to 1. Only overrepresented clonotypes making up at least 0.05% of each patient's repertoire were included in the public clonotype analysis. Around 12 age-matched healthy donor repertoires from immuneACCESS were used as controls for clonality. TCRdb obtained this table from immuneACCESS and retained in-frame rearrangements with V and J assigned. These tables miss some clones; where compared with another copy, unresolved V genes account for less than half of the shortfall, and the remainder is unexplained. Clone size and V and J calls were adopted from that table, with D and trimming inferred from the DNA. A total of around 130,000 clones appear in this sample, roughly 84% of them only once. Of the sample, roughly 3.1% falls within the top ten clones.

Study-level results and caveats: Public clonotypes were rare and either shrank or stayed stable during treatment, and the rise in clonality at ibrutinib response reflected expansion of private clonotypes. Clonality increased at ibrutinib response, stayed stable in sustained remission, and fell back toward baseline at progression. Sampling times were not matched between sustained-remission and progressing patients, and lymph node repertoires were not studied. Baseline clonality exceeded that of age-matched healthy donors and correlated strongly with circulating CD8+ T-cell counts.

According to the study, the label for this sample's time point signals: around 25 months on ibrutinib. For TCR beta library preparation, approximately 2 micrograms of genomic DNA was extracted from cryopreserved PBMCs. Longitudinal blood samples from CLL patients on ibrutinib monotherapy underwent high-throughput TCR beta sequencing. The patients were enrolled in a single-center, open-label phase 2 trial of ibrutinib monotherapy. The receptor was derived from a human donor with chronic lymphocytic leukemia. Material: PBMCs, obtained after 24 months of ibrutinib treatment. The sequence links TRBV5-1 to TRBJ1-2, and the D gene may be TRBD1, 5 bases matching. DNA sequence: TGCGCCAGCAGCTTGGAGGGGTCTGGTGGCTACACCTTC. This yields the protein CASSLEGSGGYTF. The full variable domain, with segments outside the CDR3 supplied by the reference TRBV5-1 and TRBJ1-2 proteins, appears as KAGVTQTPRYLIKTRGQQVTLSCSPISGHRSVSWYQQTPGQGLQFLFEYFSETQRNKGNFPGRFSGRQFSNSRSEMNVSTLELGDSALYLCASSLEGSGGYTFGSGTRLTVV.